This T cell receptor (beta chain) was obtained from a study of blood T cells in healthy people across ages. At least ten counts were recorded for this clonotype. Its specificity is unknown. Per the germline V gene, CDR1 is MNHEY and CDR2 is SVGEGT. The CDR3 is 13 amino acids. Trimming took 8 bases from V and 2 from J, leaving 10 bases between them. For the second PCR, which ran for 7 to 11 cycles, a sample-barcoded 5' primer and a J-beta primer mix were used. A template-switch adaptor that had 12 random nucleotides put a tag on each cDNA molecule. TCRdb used MiXCR to reprocess the 5' RACE reads, holding one entry per CDR3 protein. In the table there are 850,000 to 950,000 distinct CDR3 sequences, about 30% of which are singletons. Overall study results and limits: The percentage of naive T cells correlated strongly with TCR beta diversity.

Input material: blood. This chain connects TRBV6-2 or TRBV6-3 to TRBJ2-1; TRBD1 might be the D (6 bases). This sequence was found in a woman aged 80 or over in good health. The CDR3 region is CASVQGTYNEQFF. The CDR3, as DNA: TGTGCCAGCGTGCAGGGGACCTACAATGAGCAGTTCTTC.